This TCR beta chain came from a study of shared clonotypes between healthy human individuals. Turning to the study itself: Donors had three CD4 naive, three CD4 memory, two CD8 naive and one CD8 memory plate apiece.

CDR1 and CDR2 (germline): MGHRA, YSYEKL. Trimming removed 1 base from V and 6 bases from J, with 12 bases in between. This CDR3 comprises 15 residues. Splitting of each subset's genomic DNA was done evenly across several immunoSEQ plates. The table came from immunoSEQ multiplex PCR; TCRdb's copy has only in-frame clones and leaves some out. In the table there are 2.3 million or so clones, approximately 93% of which are singletons. It was into CD45RA+ naive and CD45RA-negative memory subsets that the CD4+ cells were split. This sequence was found in a man younger than 35 in good health. Some clones in this sample may be carry-over from other donors' samples. Material: naive CD4+ T cells from PBMCs. Subset reported: CD45RA+ positively selected. The V call is TRBV4-1, the J call TRBJ1-4, with D possibly matching TRBD1 (5 bases). CDR3 residues: CASSQVAGPYEKLFF. The CDR3 DNA is TGCGCCAGCAGCCAAGTCGCGGGGCCGTATGAAAAACTGTTTTTT.